The rows below give T cell receptor beta chains drawn from one sample of a study of T cells in Graves' hyperthyroidism and ophthalmopathy. TCRdb re-derived calls from the multiplex PCR reads in MiXCR, one entry per CDR3 protein. The profile covers more than 300,000 distinct CDR3 sequences, with about 13% appearing a single time and around a tenth taken by the ten largest. The sequencing input was blood. The receptors stem from a woman under 30 with Graves' hyperthyroidism. The CDR3 runs from the conserved cysteine through the conserved F or W. Each record gives: J gene, V gene, CDR3 protein.

j_gene: TRBJ2-2
v_gene: TRBV28
CDR3aa: CASSLQGAFTGELFF

j_gene: TRBJ1-2
v_gene: TRBV20-1
CDR3aa: CSASTASPTVLYGYTF

j_gene: TRBJ2-1
v_gene: TRBV6-2/TRBV6-3
CDR3aa: CASSWEGVLSYNEQFF

j_gene: TRBJ1-1
v_gene: TRBV4-3
CDR3aa: CASSQDFPTGRTEAFF

j_gene: TRBJ2-1
v_gene: TRBV20-1
CDR3aa: CSAPPPSNSTYNEQFF

j_gene: TRBJ2-7
v_gene: TRBV28
CDR3aa: CASSSTGHNYEQYF

j_gene: TRBJ1-1
v_gene: TRBV29-1
CDR3aa: CSVGAGNTEAFF

j_gene: TRBJ1-5
v_gene: TRBV24-1
CDR3aa: CATSDPRGDSNQPQHF

j_gene: TRBJ2-3
v_gene: TRBV15
CDR3aa: CATSRGTRGTDTQYF

j_gene: TRBJ2-4
v_gene: TRBV7-2
CDR3aa: CASSPLGTVRLAKNIQYF

j_gene: TRBJ1-2
v_gene: TRBV6-1
CDR3aa: CASSESGQTDGYTF

j_gene: TRBJ1-1
v_gene: TRBV28
CDR3aa: CASSSPQGAKAFF

j_gene: TRBJ1-6
v_gene: TRBV7-2
CDR3aa: CASSLTVVLDSPLHF

j_gene: TRBJ1-2
v_gene: TRBV18
CDR3aa: CASSPPVGEAYGYTF

j_gene: TRBJ1-4
v_gene: TRBV3-1
CDR3aa: CASSRSIGNEKLFF

j_gene: TRBJ2-7
v_gene: TRBV5-1
CDR3aa: CASSRDGAYEQYF

j_gene: TRBJ2-5
v_gene: TRBV30
CDR3aa: CAWTGQAVAETQYF

j_gene: TRBJ2-2
v_gene: TRBV7-8
CDR3aa: CASSLRRVAGGPNTGELFF

j_gene: TRBJ1-1
v_gene: TRBV20-1
CDR3aa: CSERQGPEAFF

j_gene: TRBJ2-3
v_gene: TRBV7-3
CDR3aa: CASSRLARSTDTQYF

j_gene: TRBJ2-1
v_gene: TRBV6-2/TRBV6-3
CDR3aa: CATQEVSGTPRANEQFF

j_gene: TRBJ2-2
v_gene: TRBV10-3
CDR3aa: CAISERETGELFF

j_gene: TRBJ2-7
v_gene: TRBV28
CDR3aa: CASSSGRGEQYF

j_gene: TRBJ1-2
v_gene: TRBV28
CDR3aa: CASRPSKGGGAF

j_gene: TRBJ1-1
v_gene: TRBV12-3/TRBV12-4
CDR3aa: CASSPTGKTEAFF

j_gene: TRBJ1-4
v_gene: TRBV2
CDR3aa: CASSEGVGTNEKLFF

j_gene: TRBJ2-5
v_gene: TRBV28
CDR3aa: CASSLGGGEETQYF

j_gene: TRBJ2-5
v_gene: TRBV11-2
CDR3aa: CASSLRGAGETQYF

j_gene: TRBJ2-5
v_gene: TRBV5-8
CDR3aa: CASSLAGLAGGPQRETQYF

j_gene: TRBJ1-5
v_gene: TRBV20-1
CDR3aa: CSAEGGDRGHQPQHF

j_gene: TRBJ2-7
v_gene: TRBV6-5
CDR3aa: CASSYRGFSHEQYF